This T cell receptor beta chain comes out of a study of T cell changes during pregnancy in multiple sclerosis. Generated by immunoSEQ multiplex PCR, the TCRdb table keeps only in-frame clones and is missing some. The table records approximately 99,000 clones, 90% of them present only once. The CDR3 contains 13 residues. The germline CDR1 and CDR2 sequences are MNHNY and SVGAGI (reference sequence). V was cut by 11 bases and J by 7 bases, with 18 bases left in between. The chain carries TRBV6-6 and TRBJ2-1; TRBD2 might be the D (5 bases). The receptor's source is a female donor in good health, enrolled as a control in a pregnancy study. This specimen consisted of peripheral blood, obtained in the second trimester of pregnancy. CDR3: CAVELSRGNEQFF. The CDR3, as DNA: TGTGCCGTCGAACTCTCTCGAGGGAATGAGCAGTTCTTC.